These T cell receptor beta chains were read from a single sample in a study of T-cell reconstitution after alpha-beta-depleted transplantation in children. Using its own MiXCR run on the PCR reads, TCRdb lists one record per CDR3 protein. The table includes 450,000 to 600,000 distinct CDR3 sequences, around a third detected once. The sample consisted of PBMCs from the stem cell graft donor, taken from the stem cell graft. The source is a human donor who donated a stem cell graft to a child with aplastic anemia. CDR3s include the opening cysteine and the closing phenylalanine or tryptophan. D genes are given only for firm matches. Only part of the rows carry a size: once, few, many, or a class if the clone is expanded.

d_gene: NA
abundance: NA
v_gene: TRBV4-3
j_gene: TRBJ2-7
CDR3nt: TGCGCCAGCAGCCAACAAACAGCCAGCTCCTACGAGCAGTACTTC
CDR3aa: CASSQQTASSYEQYF

d_gene: NA
abundance: few
v_gene: TRBV18
j_gene: TRBJ2-3
CDR3nt: TGTGCCAGCTCTCCTCGCCCGGAAAGCACAGATACGCAGTATTTT
CDR3aa: CASSPRPESTDTQYF

d_gene: NA
abundance: NA
v_gene: TRBV29-1
j_gene: TRBJ1-2
CDR3nt: TGCAGCACCTCAGGCGAATGGAACTATGGCTACACCTTC
CDR3aa: CSTSGEWNYGYTF

d_gene: TRBD2
abundance: NA
v_gene: TRBV2
j_gene: TRBJ2-7
CDR3nt: TGTGCCAGCAGGGTTCGACTAGCGGAGACCTACGAGCAGTACTTC
CDR3aa: CASRVRLAETYEQYF

d_gene: NA
abundance: few
v_gene: TRBV9
j_gene: TRBJ1-2
CDR3nt: TGTGCCAGCAGCGTAGAGGGCAGGGTGGACTATGGCTACACCTTC
CDR3aa: CASSVEGRVDYGYTF

d_gene: NA
abundance: NA
v_gene: TRBV20-1
j_gene: TRBJ1-2
CDR3nt: TGCAGTGCCAGGGCGGGGAACTTGGATGGCTACACCTTC
CDR3aa: CSARAGNLDGYTF

d_gene: NA
abundance: NA
v_gene: TRBV12-3/TRBV12-4
j_gene: TRBJ2-7
CDR3nt: TGTGCCAGCAGTTTCAGACCTTACGAGCAGTACTTC
CDR3aa: CASSFRPYEQYF

d_gene: NA
abundance: NA
v_gene: TRBV11-2
j_gene: TRBJ2-2
CDR3nt: TGTGCCAGCAGCTTGCGACGCTGGGGGGCCGGGGAGCTGTTTTTT
CDR3aa: CASSLRRWGAGELFF

d_gene: NA
abundance: NA
v_gene: TRBV9
j_gene: TRBJ1-5
CDR3nt: TGTGCCAGCAGCGCCCGGTTCCCCGATCAGCCCCAGCATTTT
CDR3aa: CASSARFPDQPQHF

d_gene: TRBD2
abundance: NA
v_gene: TRBV6-1
j_gene: TRBJ2-1
CDR3nt: TGTGCCAGCAGTCCCCTGGGCGGGAGCAAGTACAATGAGCAGTTCTTC
CDR3aa: CASSPLGGSKYNEQFF

d_gene: NA
abundance: NA
v_gene: TRBV12-3/TRBV12-4
j_gene: TRBJ2-7
CDR3nt: TGTGCCAGCAGTTCACACAGGGTCGACGAGCAGTACTTC
CDR3aa: CASSSHRVDEQYF

d_gene: NA
abundance: NA
v_gene: TRBV6-2/TRBV6-3
j_gene: TRBJ1-2
CDR3nt: TGTGCCAGCAGTTACAGCAGGGAGGACTATGGCTACACCTTC
CDR3aa: CASSYSREDYGYTF

d_gene: TRBD1
abundance: NA
v_gene: TRBV5-1
j_gene: TRBJ1-6
CDR3nt: TGCGCCAGCAGCTCCCGGGACAGGGATGGGTCACCCCTCCACTTT
CDR3aa: CASSSRDRDGSPLHF

d_gene: NA
abundance: NA
v_gene: TRBV20-1
j_gene: TRBJ2-2
CDR3nt: TGCAGTGCTAGAGAGGCACTGGATTCCGGGGAGCTGTTTTTT
CDR3aa: CSAREALDSGELFF

d_gene: NA
abundance: NA
v_gene: TRBV7-9
j_gene: TRBJ2-1
CDR3nt: TGTGCCAGCAGCTTAGAAGCTCGCCAGCAGTTCTTC
CDR3aa: CASSLEARQQFF

d_gene: NA
abundance: once
v_gene: TRBV5-4
j_gene: TRBJ1-1
CDR3nt: TGTGCCAGCAGCTTGCGGGCGATGAACACTGAAGCTTTCTTT
CDR3aa: CASSLRAMNTEAFF

d_gene: NA
abundance: NA
v_gene: TRBV20-1
j_gene: TRBJ2-6
CDR3nt: TGCAGTGCTAGAGATGGGGCCAGCTCTGGGGCCAACGTCCTGACTTTC
CDR3aa: CSARDGASSGANVLTF

d_gene: TRBD2
abundance: NA
v_gene: TRBV5-1
j_gene: TRBJ2-1
CDR3nt: TGCGCCAGCAGCTCAGGACTAGCGGGACGCTCCTACAATGAGCAGTTCTTC
CDR3aa: CASSSGLAGRSYNEQFF

d_gene: NA
abundance: NA
v_gene: TRBV6-2/TRBV6-3
j_gene: TRBJ1-2
CDR3nt: TGTGCCAGCAGCTACGGAACCGCGGATGTCTATGGCTACACCTTC
CDR3aa: CASSYGTADVYGYTF

d_gene: NA
abundance: NA
v_gene: TRBV18
j_gene: TRBJ1-1
CDR3nt: TGTGCCAGCTCACGGTTGAGGGGACTAAACACTGAAGCTTTCTTT
CDR3aa: CASSRLRGLNTEAFF

d_gene: NA
abundance: few
v_gene: TRBV20-1
j_gene: TRBJ1-4
CDR3nt: TGCAGTGCGCCCGTCCCGAATGGAGAAAAACTGTTTTTT
CDR3aa: CSAPVPNGEKLFF

d_gene: NA
abundance: NA
v_gene: TRBV21-1
j_gene: TRBJ1-1
CDR3nt: TGTGCCGGACCCGGGACAGGGGAAGCTTTCTTT
CDR3aa: CAGPGTGEAFF

d_gene: TRBD1
abundance: NA
v_gene: TRBV20-1
j_gene: TRBJ2-1
CDR3nt: TGCAGTGCTAGTTTGGGGTCAGGGGGCGTTGAGCAGTTCTTC
CDR3aa: CSASLGSGGVEQFF

d_gene: NA
abundance: NA
v_gene: TRBV6-5
j_gene: TRBJ2-3
CDR3nt: TGTGCCAGCAGTTACTCGTCTACAACTAGCACAGATACGCAGTATTTT
CDR3aa: CASSYSSTTSTDTQYF

d_gene: TRBD1
abundance: NA
v_gene: TRBV7-8
j_gene: TRBJ2-5
CDR3nt: TGTGCCAGCAGGCGAGGACAGGGAGAGACCCAGTACTTC
CDR3aa: CASRRGQGETQYF

d_gene: NA
abundance: NA
v_gene: TRBV12-3/TRBV12-4
j_gene: TRBJ2-3
CDR3nt: TGTGCCAGCAGTTTAGGCTACCCTAGCACAGATACGCAGTATTTT
CDR3aa: CASSLGYPSTDTQYF

d_gene: TRBD2
abundance: NA
v_gene: TRBV6-2/TRBV6-3
j_gene: TRBJ2-1
CDR3nt: TGTGCCAGCACAAGTGGAGGGAGGGCGACTGAGCAGTTCTTC
CDR3aa: CASTSGGRATEQFF

d_gene: NA
abundance: few
v_gene: TRBV5-1
j_gene: TRBJ1-2
CDR3nt: TGCGCCAGCAGCTTGGAAGGACCCTATGGCTACACCTTC
CDR3aa: CASSLEGPYGYTF

d_gene: NA
abundance: once
v_gene: TRBV9
j_gene: TRBJ1-5
CDR3nt: TGTGCCAGCAGCGTGACGGGGACGGCGGATCAGCCCCAGCGTTTT
CDR3aa: CASSVTGTADQPQRF